This T cell receptor (beta chain) comes out of a study of PD-L1 blockade in urothelial cancer. The CDR3 runs to 18 residues. The germline V gene encodes CDR1 LGHNA and CDR2 YSLEER. After removal of 2 bases from V and 2 bases from J, the junction contained 12 bases not matched to a gene. In each PCR, synthetic TCR analog templates were spiked in. Assay used: immunoSEQ multiplex PCR; TCRdb lists only in-frame clones, some missing. The data contain about 87,000 clones, roughly 89% of them seen just once; the ten biggest clones take up 2% to 2.5%. Time point given: pretreatment peripheral blood. The starting material was PBMCs, obtained around atezolizumab (anti-PD-L1) treatment. The origin of this receptor is a man aged 55-75 years with urothelial cancer. V and J are TRBV4-3 and TRBJ2-5, with TRBD2 matching 9 bases. Here the CDR3 reads CASSQTTWREGRQETQYF. CDR3 DNA sequence: TGCGCCAGCAGCCAAACAACGTGGCGGGAGGGCCGACAAGAGACCCAGTACTTC.